This record looks at one TCR beta chain sequence and its context. Its recognized antigen is unknown. No base-level quality is on record; no much larger clone is a single base apart. This entry belongs to a study of cytomegalovirus exposure and HLA in healthy donors (dated by TCRdb to 2016 to 2017). Study-wide context: According to a later analysis, one platform produced both the roughly 110 validation repertoires and the 666 repertoires of the first cohort. The study aimed to test whether cataloging public T cell receptors could reveal signatures of past pathogen exposure. Besides the first cohort of roughly 640 subjects, a separate validation cohort made up of 90 to 150 different subjects was used. To predict cytomegalovirus infection status, the study brought together high-throughput TCR immunosequencing, statistical association of individual TCRs with disease status, and machine learning.

The donors belonged to the validation cohort of roughly 120 subjects, which was separate from the approximately 700-subject first cohort. Here is what the overall study found, with its caveats: The classifier was reported to diagnose cytomegalovirus status with high specificity and sensitivity in both the original cohort and the validation cohort. A total of some 180 TCR beta chains were listed by the study as associated with cytomegalovirus. Across donors, most TCR sequences were observed very rarely, whereas some public TCRs were present in many individuals. It was suggested by the authors that the approach could potentially be generalized to other disease states and immunological phenotypes. In vitro tests confirmed that three of the cytomegalovirus-associated TCR beta chains recognize cytomegalovirus antigens. Subsequent analysis determined that TCRs grouped into clusters in the first cohort also showed a tendency toward co-occurrence across the 130 or so validation repertoires, and 85% to 95% of cluster scores exceeded 0. A later analysis had no HLA typing for the validation cohort, so co-occurrence there was scored across all 110 or so repertoires.

V was cut back by 3 bases and J by 4 bases, leaving a gap of 15 bases between them. Counted from cysteine to phenylalanine, this CDR3 has 15 amino acids. The read is trimmed to its CDR3 DNA, 45 bases read in frame from base 1. The germline V gene encodes CDR1 KGHSH and CDR2 LQKENI. To prepare the library, the immunoSEQ multiplex PCR assay was applied. The source study handled its data this way. To diagnose cytomegalovirus status from the catalog of TCR beta chain sequences, a statistical classification framework was built. The immuneACCESS repertoire file appears here via TCRdb, limited to in-frame rearrangements. These files lack a portion of the clones; in checked studies, under half of the deficit traces to unresolved V genes, and the cause of the others is not known. The V and J calls and clone size are taken from that table; D and trimming were inferred from the DNA. This sample is represented by about 350,000 clones; about nine tenths of them were singletons. Together, the top ten hold approximately 1.2% of the sample.

Sequences were obtained from PBMCs. The TCR comes from a woman aged 25 to 39 in good health and CMV-seropositive. The chain employs TRBV18 and TRBJ1-2, with a weak D call of TRBD1 (6 bases match). The nucleotide sequence is given as TGTGCCAGCTCACCTAACAGGGCTCAGTCCTATGGCTACACCTTC. Its product reads: CASSPNRAQSYGYTF.